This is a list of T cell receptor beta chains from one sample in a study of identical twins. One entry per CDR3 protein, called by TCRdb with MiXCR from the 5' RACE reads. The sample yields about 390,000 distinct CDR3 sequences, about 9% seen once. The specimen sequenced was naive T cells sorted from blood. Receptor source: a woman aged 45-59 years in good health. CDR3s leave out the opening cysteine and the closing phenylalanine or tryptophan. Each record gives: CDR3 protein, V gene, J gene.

cdr3_aa: ASSFYGGSTDTQY
v_call: TRBV12-3/TRBV12-4
j_call: TRBJ2-3

cdr3_aa: ASSQGELYEQF
v_call: TRBV4-1
j_call: TRBJ2-1

cdr3_aa: ASSFPTGVLASAKNIQY
v_call: TRBV11-2
j_call: TRBJ2-4

cdr3_aa: ASSSGGLASYNEQF
v_call: TRBV5-1
j_call: TRBJ2-1

cdr3_aa: ASSPRDWDGDEQF
v_call: TRBV7-8
j_call: TRBJ2-1

cdr3_aa: ASSSGDRVMQPQH
v_call: TRBV5-5
j_call: TRBJ1-5

cdr3_aa: ASSNPRQGVDQPQH
v_call: TRBV6-6
j_call: TRBJ1-5

cdr3_aa: ASSGTGGSGELF
v_call: TRBV6-6
j_call: TRBJ2-2

cdr3_aa: ASSHTSDSSNEQF
v_call: TRBV14
j_call: TRBJ2-1

cdr3_aa: ASSVGLAGDSTDTQY
v_call: TRBV9
j_call: TRBJ2-3

cdr3_aa: ATSRERAGGNEQF
v_call: TRBV15
j_call: TRBJ2-1

cdr3_aa: ASSQDVMRLAGGPGTGELF
v_call: TRBV4-1
j_call: TRBJ2-2

cdr3_aa: SAIPDSNTEAF
v_call: TRBV20-1
j_call: TRBJ1-1

cdr3_aa: ASSEGGGNQPQH
v_call: TRBV28
j_call: TRBJ1-5

cdr3_aa: ATRRKETQY
v_call: TRBV15
j_call: TRBJ2-5

cdr3_aa: AISEGGISGRSSYNEQF
v_call: TRBV10-3
j_call: TRBJ2-1

cdr3_aa: ASSFRTMNTGELF
v_call: TRBV5-1
j_call: TRBJ2-2

cdr3_aa: SARVLQGGTTEAF
v_call: TRBV20-1
j_call: TRBJ1-1

cdr3_aa: ASSHRQGFPYEQY
v_call: TRBV14
j_call: TRBJ2-7

cdr3_aa: ATAVGKTGGTYNEQF
v_call: TRBV24-1
j_call: TRBJ2-1

cdr3_aa: ASSIMGATTDEQF
v_call: TRBV19
j_call: TRBJ2-1

cdr3_aa: ASSLAGAASYNEQF
v_call: TRBV7-2
j_call: TRBJ2-1

cdr3_aa: ASSLASGRAIDTQY
v_call: TRBV11-2
j_call: TRBJ2-3

cdr3_aa: ASSLGLAGADEQF
v_call: TRBV5-1
j_call: TRBJ2-1

cdr3_aa: SANMDRQLHNEQF
v_call: TRBV20-1
j_call: TRBJ2-1

cdr3_aa: ATSGGEKFQETQY
v_call: TRBV24-1
j_call: TRBJ2-5

cdr3_aa: SANAPDYEQY
v_call: TRBV20-1
j_call: TRBJ2-7

cdr3_aa: AREGGPPNTGELF
v_call: TRBV21-1
j_call: TRBJ2-2

cdr3_aa: ASSLFLTQQETQY
v_call: TRBV7-8
j_call: TRBJ2-5

cdr3_aa: AGSQTGTSLNEQF
v_call: TRBV4-1
j_call: TRBJ2-1

cdr3_aa: ASSLDGGAVDGYT
v_call: TRBV12-3/TRBV12-4
j_call: TRBJ1-2

cdr3_aa: ASSSRGAR
v_call: TRBV7-4
j_call: TRBJ1-2

cdr3_aa: SVGAGASTGELF
v_call: TRBV29-1
j_call: TRBJ2-2

cdr3_aa: ASSYTTWYQETQY
v_call: TRBV6-2/TRBV6-3
j_call: TRBJ2-5

cdr3_aa: ASSSTGEYNSPLH
v_call: TRBV11-3
j_call: TRBJ1-6

cdr3_aa: ASWESGELF
v_call: TRBV12-3/TRBV12-4
j_call: TRBJ2-2

cdr3_aa: SAATNSIRANTEAF
v_call: TRBV29-1
j_call: TRBJ1-1